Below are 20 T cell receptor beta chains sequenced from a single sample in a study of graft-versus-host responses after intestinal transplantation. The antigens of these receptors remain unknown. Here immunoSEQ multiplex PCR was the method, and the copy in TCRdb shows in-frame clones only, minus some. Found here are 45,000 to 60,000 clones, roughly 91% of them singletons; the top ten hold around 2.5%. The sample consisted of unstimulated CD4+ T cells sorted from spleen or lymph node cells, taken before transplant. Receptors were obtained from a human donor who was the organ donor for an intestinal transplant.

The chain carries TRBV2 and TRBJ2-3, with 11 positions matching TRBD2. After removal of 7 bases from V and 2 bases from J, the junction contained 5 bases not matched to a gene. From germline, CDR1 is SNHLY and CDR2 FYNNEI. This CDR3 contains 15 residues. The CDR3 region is CASTKLAGDTDTQYF. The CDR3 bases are TGTGCCAGCACAAAACTAGCGGGAGACACAGATACGCAGTATTTT. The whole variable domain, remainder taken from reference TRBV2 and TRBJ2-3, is EPEVTQTPSHQVTQMGQEVILRCVPISNHLYFYWYRQILGQKVEFLVSFYNNEISEKSEIFDDQFSVERPDGSNFTLKIRSTKLEDSAMYFCASTKLAGDTDTQYFGPGTRLTVL.

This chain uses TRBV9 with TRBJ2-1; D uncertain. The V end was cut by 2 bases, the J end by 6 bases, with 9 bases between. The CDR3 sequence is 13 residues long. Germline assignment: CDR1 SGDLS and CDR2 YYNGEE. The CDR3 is CASSVDLGNEQFF. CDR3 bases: TGTGCCAGCAGCGTCGACCTCGGCAATGAGCAGTTCTTC.

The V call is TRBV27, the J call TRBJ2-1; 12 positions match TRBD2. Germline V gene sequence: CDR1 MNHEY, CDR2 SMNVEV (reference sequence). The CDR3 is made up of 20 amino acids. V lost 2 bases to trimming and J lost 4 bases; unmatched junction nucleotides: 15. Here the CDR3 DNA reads TGTGCCAGCAGTTTAACCTACCCCGGGACTAGCGGGTGGTGGTACAATGAGCAGTTCTTC. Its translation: CASSLTYPGTSGWWYNEQFF.

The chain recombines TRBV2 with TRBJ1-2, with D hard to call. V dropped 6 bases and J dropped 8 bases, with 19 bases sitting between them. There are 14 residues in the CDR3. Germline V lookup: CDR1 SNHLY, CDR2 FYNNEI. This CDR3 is CASSRGVPPGGYTF. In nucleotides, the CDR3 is TGTGCCAGCAGCCGGGGTGTACCGCCCGGAGGCTACACCTTC.

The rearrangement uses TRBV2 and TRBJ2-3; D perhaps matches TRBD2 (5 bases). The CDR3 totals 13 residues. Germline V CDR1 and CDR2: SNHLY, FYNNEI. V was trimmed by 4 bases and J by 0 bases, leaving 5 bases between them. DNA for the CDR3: TGTGCCAGCAGTGGCGGGAGCACAGATACGCAGTATTTT. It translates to CASSGGSTDTQYF.

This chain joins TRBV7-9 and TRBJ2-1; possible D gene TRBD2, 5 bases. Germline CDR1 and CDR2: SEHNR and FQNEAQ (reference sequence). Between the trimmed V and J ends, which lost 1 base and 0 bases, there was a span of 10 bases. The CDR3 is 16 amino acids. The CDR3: CASSLVVAPSYNEQFF. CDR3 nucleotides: TGTGCCAGCAGCTTAGTGGTAGCGCCCTCCTACAATGAGCAGTTCTTC.

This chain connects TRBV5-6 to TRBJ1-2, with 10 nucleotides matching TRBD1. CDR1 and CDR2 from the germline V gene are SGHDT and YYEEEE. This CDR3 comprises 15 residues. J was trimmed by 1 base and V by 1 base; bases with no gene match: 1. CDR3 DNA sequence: TGTGCCAGCAGCTTGAGGGACAGGGGTAACTATGGCTACACCTTC. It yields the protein CASSLRDRGNYGYTF.

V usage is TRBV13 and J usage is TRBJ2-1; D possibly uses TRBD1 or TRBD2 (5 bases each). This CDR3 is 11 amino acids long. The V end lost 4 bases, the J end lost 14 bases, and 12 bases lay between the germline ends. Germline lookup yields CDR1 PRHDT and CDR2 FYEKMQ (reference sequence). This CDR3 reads CASSSGPQEFF. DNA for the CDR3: TGTGCCAGCAGCTCGGGACCACAGGAGTTCTTC.

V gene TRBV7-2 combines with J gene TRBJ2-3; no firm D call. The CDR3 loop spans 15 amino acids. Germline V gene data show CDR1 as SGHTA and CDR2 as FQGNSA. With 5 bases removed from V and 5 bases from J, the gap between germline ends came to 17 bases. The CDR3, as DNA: TGTGCCAGCAGCATACCTAGTCTAAGGAGAGATACGCAGTATTTT. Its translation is CASSIPSLRRDTQYF.

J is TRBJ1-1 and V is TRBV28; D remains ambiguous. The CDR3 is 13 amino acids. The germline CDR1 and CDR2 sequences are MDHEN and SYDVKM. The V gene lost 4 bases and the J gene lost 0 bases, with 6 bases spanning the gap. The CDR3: CASSYTVNTEAFF. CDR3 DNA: TGTGCCAGCAGTTATACGGTGAACACTGAAGCTTTCTTT. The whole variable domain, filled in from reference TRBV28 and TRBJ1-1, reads DVKVTQSSRYLVKRTGEKVFLECVQDMDHENMFWYRQDPGLGLRLIYFSYDVKMKEKGDIPEGYSVSREKKERFSLILESASTNQTSMYLCASSYTVNTEAFFGQGTRLTVV.

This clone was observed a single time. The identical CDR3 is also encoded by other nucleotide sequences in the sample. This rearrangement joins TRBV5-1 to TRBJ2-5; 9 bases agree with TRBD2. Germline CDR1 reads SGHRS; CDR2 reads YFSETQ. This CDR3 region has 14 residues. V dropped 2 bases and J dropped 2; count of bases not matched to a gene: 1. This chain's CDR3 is CASSLGLAQETQYF. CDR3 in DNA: TGCGCCAGCAGCTTAGGACTAGCGCAAGAGACCCAGTACTTC.

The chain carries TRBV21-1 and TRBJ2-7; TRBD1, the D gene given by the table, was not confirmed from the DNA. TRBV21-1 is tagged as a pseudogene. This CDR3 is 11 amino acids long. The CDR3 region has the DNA TGTGCCAGCAGCAAACAGGGCGAGCAGTACTTC. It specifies CASSKQGEQYF.

The CDR3 protein is CASSLPGQGTGEQYF. The DNA of the CDR3 is TGTGCCAGCAGCTTACCGGGACAGGGAACAGGGGAGCAGTACTTC. The J gene is TRBJ2-7, the V gene TRBV11-2; 9 bases map to TRBD1. The CDR3 runs to 15 residues. With V trimmed by 2 bases and J by 7 bases, 9 bases remained unmatched. Germline V gene lookup returns CDR1 SGHAT and CDR2 FQNNGV. The complete variable domain, with remaining parts taken from reference TRBV11-2 and TRBJ2-7, reads EAGVAQSPRYKIIEKRQSVAFWCNPISGHATLYWYQQILGQGPKLLIQFQNNGVVDDSQLPKDRFSAERLKGVDSTLKIQPAKLEDSAVYLCASSLPGQGTGEQYFGPGTRLTVT.

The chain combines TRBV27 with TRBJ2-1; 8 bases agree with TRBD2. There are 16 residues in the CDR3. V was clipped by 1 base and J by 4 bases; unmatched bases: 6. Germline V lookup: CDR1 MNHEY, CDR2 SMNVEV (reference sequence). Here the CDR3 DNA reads TGTGCCAGCAGTTTATTGAGCGGGGGCCCTTACAATGAGCAGTTCTTC. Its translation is CASSLLSGGPYNEQFF.

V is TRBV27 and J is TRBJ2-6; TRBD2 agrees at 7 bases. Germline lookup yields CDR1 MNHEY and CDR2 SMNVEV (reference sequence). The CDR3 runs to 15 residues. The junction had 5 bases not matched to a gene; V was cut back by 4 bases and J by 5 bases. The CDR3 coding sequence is TGTGCCAGCAGTTCATCCGGGACTAGGGCCAACGTCCTGACTTTC. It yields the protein CASSSSGTRANVLTF.

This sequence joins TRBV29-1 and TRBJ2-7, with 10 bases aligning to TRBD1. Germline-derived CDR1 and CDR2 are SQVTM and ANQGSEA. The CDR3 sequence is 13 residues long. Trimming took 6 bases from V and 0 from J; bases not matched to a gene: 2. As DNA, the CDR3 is TGCAGCGTGCGGACAGGGGGCTCCTACGAGCAGTACTTC. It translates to CSVRTGGSYEQYF.

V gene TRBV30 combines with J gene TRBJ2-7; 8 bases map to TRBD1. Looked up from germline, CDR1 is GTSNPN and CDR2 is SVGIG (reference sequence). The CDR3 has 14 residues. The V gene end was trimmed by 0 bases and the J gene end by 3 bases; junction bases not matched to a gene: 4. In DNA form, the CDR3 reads TGTGCCTGGAGTGTACCCGGACAGGGCTACGAGCAGTACTTC. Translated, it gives CAWSVPGQGYEQYF.

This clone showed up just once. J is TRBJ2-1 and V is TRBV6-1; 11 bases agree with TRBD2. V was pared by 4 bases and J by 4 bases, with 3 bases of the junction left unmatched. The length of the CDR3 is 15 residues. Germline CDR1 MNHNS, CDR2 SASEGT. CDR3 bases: TGTGCCAGCAGTGCCGGGACTAGCGGTTACAATGAGCAGTTCTTC. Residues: CASSAGTSGYNEQFF.

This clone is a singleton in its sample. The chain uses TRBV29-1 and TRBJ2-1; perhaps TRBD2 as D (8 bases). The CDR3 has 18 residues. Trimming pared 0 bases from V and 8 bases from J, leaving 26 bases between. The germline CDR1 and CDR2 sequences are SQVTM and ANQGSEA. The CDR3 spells CSVEDLLAGQFLVYEQFF. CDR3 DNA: TGCAGCGTTGAAGACCTATTAGCGGGACAGTTTTTGGTATATGAGCAGTTCTTC.

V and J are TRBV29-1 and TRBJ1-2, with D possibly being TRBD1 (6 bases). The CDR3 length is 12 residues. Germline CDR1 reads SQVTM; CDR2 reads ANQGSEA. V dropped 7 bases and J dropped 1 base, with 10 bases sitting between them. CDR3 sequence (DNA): TGCAGCGCGGACAGTTTTAACTATGGCTACACCTTC. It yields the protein CSADSFNYGYTF. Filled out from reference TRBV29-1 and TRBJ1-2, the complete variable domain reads SAVISQKPSRDICQRGTSLTIQCQVDSQVTMMFWYRQQPGQSLTLIATANQGSEATYESGFVIDKFPISRPNLTFSTLTVSNMSPEDSSIYLCSADSFNYGYTFGSGTRLTVV.